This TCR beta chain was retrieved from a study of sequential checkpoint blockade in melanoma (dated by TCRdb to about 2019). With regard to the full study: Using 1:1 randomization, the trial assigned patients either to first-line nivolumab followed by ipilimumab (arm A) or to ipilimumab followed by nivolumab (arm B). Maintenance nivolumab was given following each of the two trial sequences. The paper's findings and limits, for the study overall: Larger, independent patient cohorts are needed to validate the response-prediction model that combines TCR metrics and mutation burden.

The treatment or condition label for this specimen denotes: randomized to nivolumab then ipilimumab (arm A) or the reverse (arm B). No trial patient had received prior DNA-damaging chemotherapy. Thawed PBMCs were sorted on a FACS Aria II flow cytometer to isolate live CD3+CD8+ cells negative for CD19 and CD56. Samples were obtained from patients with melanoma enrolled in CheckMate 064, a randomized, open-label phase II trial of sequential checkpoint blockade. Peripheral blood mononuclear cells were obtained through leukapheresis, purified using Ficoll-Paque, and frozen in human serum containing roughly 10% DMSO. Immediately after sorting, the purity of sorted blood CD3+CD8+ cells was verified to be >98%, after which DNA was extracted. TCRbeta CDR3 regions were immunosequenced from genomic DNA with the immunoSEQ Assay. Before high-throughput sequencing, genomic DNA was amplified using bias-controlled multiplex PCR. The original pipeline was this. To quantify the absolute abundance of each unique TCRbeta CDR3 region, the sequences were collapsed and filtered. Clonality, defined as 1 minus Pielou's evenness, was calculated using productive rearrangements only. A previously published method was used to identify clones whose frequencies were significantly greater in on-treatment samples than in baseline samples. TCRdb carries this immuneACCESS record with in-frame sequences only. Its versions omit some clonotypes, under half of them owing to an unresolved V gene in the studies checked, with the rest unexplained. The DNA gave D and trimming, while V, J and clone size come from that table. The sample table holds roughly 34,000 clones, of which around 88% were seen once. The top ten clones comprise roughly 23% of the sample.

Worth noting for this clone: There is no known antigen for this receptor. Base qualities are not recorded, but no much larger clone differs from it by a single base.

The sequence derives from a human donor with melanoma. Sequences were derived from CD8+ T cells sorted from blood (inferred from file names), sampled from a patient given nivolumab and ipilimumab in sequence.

The CDR3 protein: CAWRRNPRSANYGYTF. The nucleotide sequence reads as follows: TGTGCCTGGAGGAGGAATCCAAGGTCGGCTAACTATGGCTACACCTTC. Here the chain combines TRBV30 and TRBJ1-2; the D gene is not confidently resolved. The germline V gene (reference sequence) supplies CDR1 GTSNPN and CDR2 SVGIG. V sheds 3 bases and J sheds 0 bases, leaving 17 bases between their ends. Including the terminal cysteine and phenylalanine, the CDR3 comprises 16 residues. Only the CDR3 DNA stays, 48 bases, in frame from base 1.